Described below is a single T cell receptor (beta chain) sequence and its context. What this receptor recognizes is not known. No per-base quality is available; no much larger clone lies one base away. Fluorescence-activated cell sorting was used to isolate naive CD4 T cells, defined as CD45RO-negative and CD62L-positive, from PBMCs. From each donor, around 50 ml of fresh peripheral blood was taken, and Ficoll density centrifugation was then used to isolate PBMCs. Cell sorting was carried out on a FACSAria III instrument, and a purity above 95% was achieved for all samples. The QIAGEN blood and tissue kit was used to extract genomic DNA from sorted cells, and the DNA was quantified on a NanoDrop 1000. Using multiplex PCR of genomic DNA, the immunoSEQ platform deep sequenced and quantified the TCR alpha and beta chains. For the original study's pipeline: Annotation of the TCR sequences relied on IMGT gene and region definitions. Out-of-frame rearrangements were used as a proxy for the preselection repertoire and compared with in-frame clonotypes. To estimate repertoire size, the study used the iCHAO1 estimator that comes with the immunoSEQ platform. Clonal inequality was measured with a Gini index on in-frame amino acid clonotypes, based on the Lorenz curve. Shared clonotypes were counted with the intersect function of the R package tcR, and similarity was scored with the Jaccard index. Principal component analysis of V, J and V-J usage frequencies was run with the R prcomp function without normalization. The table was pulled from immuneACCESS by TCRdb, which kept in-frame rearrangements only. Such tables lose some clones; where checked, under half of the loss comes from unresolved V genes, and the rest has no known cause. V, J and clone size reflect that table, while D and trimming were determined from the DNA. Recorded for this sample are about 80,000 clones; just over 90% of them occurred a single time. The top ten constitute approximately 1.5% of the sample.

Deletion took 4 bases off V and 0 bases off J, with a span of 12 bases between the germline ends. Reading from cysteine to phenylalanine, the CDR3 counts 15 amino acids. Just CDR3 DNA is preserved here, 45 bases in frame from base 1. The germline V gene (reference sequence) sets CDR1 to SEHNR and CDR2 to FQNEAQ. This sample is part of a study of human versus mouse CDR3 diversity and MHC coevolution (dated by TCRdb to about 2017). Background on the whole study: The immunoSEQ assay was reported to detect one in 200,000 T cells and to minimize multiplex PCR amplification bias. The human cohort comprised three healthy volunteer blood donors, one aged 30 to 39, one aged 40 to 50 and one aged 60 to 70 at collection. Human naive CD4 T cell repertoires were used as a reference for TCR selection on multiple MHC II alleles and were compared with human-TCR-locus transgenic mice carrying single MHC II. Across mouse and human samples, the number of valid reads per sample ranged from about 5.5 x 10^6 to 1.8 x 10^7. General findings and caveats noted by the study authors: Repertoire diversity was not considered directly comparable between humans and mice because human T cells were selected on six MHC II alleles. On average, humans had more CDR3 deletions and insertions than mice, indicating greater exonuclease and TdT activity. The lowest clonal inequality scores among all compared groups were observed in most of the three human donors. The largest TCR beta repertoire, some 1.6 million clonotypes, was estimated by iCHAO1 for humans, a finding likely attributable to selection by multiple MHC II molecules.

The sequenced material came from naive CD4+ T cells from blood. Explained via the paper, the cell subset or site label denotes: CD45RO-negative CD62L-positive naive CD4 T cells. The rearranged segments are TRBV7-9 and TRBJ1-1; TRBD1 is perhaps the D gene, given 6 matching bases. The TCR comes from a person aged 25 to 69 in good health. CDR3 region: CASSSRQDMNTEAFF. The nucleotide sequence reads as follows: TGTGCCAGCAGCTCCCGACAGGACATGAACACTGAAGCTTTCTTT.